Each of the 2 T cell receptor beta chains below was sequenced from the same sample in a study of spatial heterogeneity in lung cancer. TCRdb reprocessed the 5' RACE reads via MiXCR and lists one record per CDR3 protein. This table has tens of thousands of distinct CDR3 sequences, more than 6.5% appearing once. The time point is: blood at routine non-recurrence follow-up after resection. Whole RNA came from tumor, nontumor lung or frozen PBMC and was sequenced without being sorted. Sequences were derived from PBMCs, sampled at follow-up. The source is a female donor with early-stage non-small cell lung cancer.

Many counts were recorded for this clonotype. Here the CDR3 reads CASSPRGLSSYNEQFF. As DNA, the CDR3 is TGTGCCAGCAGCCCCCGAGGTTTGAGCTCCTACAATGAGCAGTTCTTC. The gene calls are TRBV11-2 and TRBJ2-1; D gene uncertain. The CDR3 is made up of 16 amino acids. Trimming removed 5 bases from V and 0 bases from J, with 14 bases in between. CDR1 and CDR2 from the germline V gene are SGHAT and FQNNGV.

This clonotype was counted many times. The genes are TRBV20-1 and TRBJ1-5; no reliable D call. Germline loops: CDR1 DFQATT, CDR2 SNEGSKA (reference sequence). Between the trimmed V and J ends, which lost 3 bases and 4 bases, there was a span of 19 bases. The CDR3 is 16 residues long. The CDR3 reads CSASSLADGPNQPQHF. The CDR3 DNA reads as TGCAGTGCTAGCTCCCTCGCTGATGGCCCTAATCAGCCCCAGCATTTT.